Shown below are 22 T cell receptor beta chains from a single sample sequenced in a study of OX40 agonist ivuxolimab in advanced cancers. Clones were sequenced by immunoSEQ multiplex PCR, and TCRdb holds only the in-frame ones, with some missing. There are around 95,000 clones in the sample; about 88% occur only once, and approximately 0.16% lies in the top ten. The material sequenced was CD4+ or CD8+ T cells sorted from blood, taken in a trial of the OX40 agonist ivuxolimab. The receptors here all came from an adult with an advanced solid tumor such as melanoma, head and neck, liver or kidney cancer.

The V call is TRBV6-6, the J call TRBJ1-5; D is possibly TRBD1 (6 bases). Trimming removed 8 bases at V and 3 bases at J, with 17 bases between. Germline CDR1 and CDR2: MNHNY and SVGAGI (reference sequence). CDR3 length: 15 amino acids. CDR3 DNA: TGTGCCAGCCAAGAGGGTCAGGGGTTCAATCAGCCCCAGCATTTT. Amino acid sequence: CASQEGQGFNQPQHF.

This chain connects TRBV19 to TRBJ2-7; D might be TRBD1 (6 bases). The CDR3 extends over 15 amino acids. V gave up 3 bases and J gave up 3 bases, with 15 bases separating them. Per the germline V gene, CDR1 is LNHDA and CDR2 is SQIVND (reference sequence). The chain's CDR3 is CASSMADTGIYEQYF. In nucleotides, the CDR3 is TGTGCCAGTAGTATGGCTGACACAGGGATCTACGAGCAGTACTTC.

This rearrangement joins TRBV6-1 to TRBJ2-3; no clear D. This CDR3 comprises 13 residues. Germline-derived CDR1 and CDR2 are MNHNS and SASEGT. Trimming pared 4 bases from V and 0 bases from J, leaving 5 bases between. The CDR3 loop reads CASSVGSTDTQYF. CDR3 nucleotide sequence: TGTGCCAGCAGTGTTGGCAGCACAGATACGCAGTATTTT.

This rearrangement joins TRBV2 to TRBJ2-7; D ambiguous. The CDR3 is made up of 13 amino acids. Germline values: CDR1 SNHLY, CDR2 FYNNEI. The V and J ends lost 5 bases and 0 bases respectively, with 8 bases between them. The chain's CDR3 is CASSSPSSYEQYF. The DNA of the CDR3 is TGTGCCAGCAGTTCTCCCAGCTCCTACGAGCAGTACTTC. The full variable domain, rest sourced from reference TRBV2 and TRBJ2-7, is EPEVTQTPSHQVTQMGQEVILRCVPISNHLYFYWYRQILGQKVEFLVSFYNNEISEKSEIFDDQFSVERPDGSNFTLKIRSTKLEDSAMYFCASSSPSSYEQYFGPGTRLTVT.

The rearrangement links TRBV7-3 to TRBJ1-1; TRBD1 might be the D (5 bases). The germline V and J ends were trimmed by 1 base and 1 base, with 7 bases remaining between them. The germline V gene has CDR1 SGHTA and CDR2 FQGTGA. The CDR3 has 14 residues. The CDR3 DNA reads as TGTGCCAGCAGCTTAATGAGGGGGAACACTGAAGCTTTCTTT. As protein: CASSLMRGNTEAFF.

This chain connects TRBV5-6 to TRBJ1-1; TRBD1 aligns across 7 bases. The germline CDR1 and CDR2 sequences are SGHDT and YYEEEE. The CDR3 is 13 amino acids. V shed 6 bases, J shed 5 bases, and the junction held 7 bases outside the gene matches. The CDR3, as DNA: TGTGCCAGCACCCTTCAGGGGGGTACTGAAGCTTTCTTT. Protein sequence: CASTLQGGTEAFF. The complete variable domain, with remaining parts taken from reference TRBV5-6 and TRBJ1-1, reads DAGVTQSPTHLIKTRGQQVTLRCSPKSGHDTVSWYQQALGQGPQFIFQYYEEEERQRGNFPDRFSGHQFPNYSSELNVNALLLGDSALYLCASTLQGGTEAFFGQGTRLTVV.

The genes are TRBV7-3 and TRBJ2-4, with D unclear. Trimming left V 5 bases short and J 1 base short, with 15 bases between. The germline V gene has CDR1 SGHTA and CDR2 FQGTGA. The CDR3 runs to 16 residues. CDR3 residues: CASSIDKPQAKNIQYF. CDR3 coding DNA: TGTGCCAGCAGCATAGACAAGCCCCAGGCCAAAAACATTCAGTACTTC.

Only one count was recorded for this clone. Here the CDR3 reads CATSSGQGAEDTQYF. As DNA, the CDR3 is TGTGCCACCAGCAGCGGACAGGGGGCCGAGGATACGCAGTATTTT. The V gene is TRBV15, the J gene TRBJ2-3; 11 bases are shared with TRBD1. This CDR3 spans 15 amino acids. Germline V gives CDR1 LNHNV, CDR2 YYDKDF (reference sequence). Trimming removed 3 bases from V and 6 bases from J; junction bases left unmatched: 5.

The CDR3 spells CASSPPGRRTDTQYF. The DNA of the CDR3 is TGTGCCAGTAGCCCTCCGGGACGCCGAACAGATACGCAGTATTTT. V is TRBV19 and J is TRBJ2-3, with D perhaps TRBD1 or TRBD2 (5 bases each). V lost 6 bases and J lost 3, with 16 bases in between. CDR1 is LNHDA, CDR2 SQIVND, per germline (reference sequence). The CDR3 sequence is 15 residues long. The variable domain in full, completed from reference TRBV19 and TRBJ2-3, reads DGGITQSPKYLFRKEGQNVTLSCEQNLNHDAMYWYRQDPGQGLRLIYYSQIVNDFQKGDIAEGYSVSREKKESFPLTVTSAQKNPTAFYLCASSPPGRRTDTQYFGPGTRLTVL.

This chain connects TRBV14 to TRBJ2-1, with D perhaps TRBD1 or TRBD2 (5 bases each). Per germline, CDR1 SGHDN and CDR2 FVKESK. The V end lost 1 base, the J end lost 3 bases, and 13 bases lay between the germline ends. There are 16 residues in the CDR3. The CDR3 region has the DNA TGTGCCAGCAGCCAAGCGGGGACGCACATCTACAATGAGCAGTTCTTC. Translated, it gives CASSQAGTHIYNEQFF.

The chain is built from TRBV6-6 and TRBJ2-7, with D hard to call. The CDR3 has 13 amino acids. From germline, CDR1 is MNHNY and CDR2 SVGAGI (reference sequence). The V and J ends lost 6 bases and 7 bases respectively, with 16 bases between them. The CDR3: CASSRSARWEQYF. The CDR3 DNA follows: TGTGCCAGCAGCAGGTCGGCCCGTTGGGAGCAGTACTTC.

The V call is TRBV6-5, the J call TRBJ2-7; no firm D call. The CDR3 runs 11 residues. V gave up 3 bases and J gave up 10 bases, with 10 bases separating them. The germline V gene has CDR1 MNHEY and CDR2 SVGAGI. The CDR3 is CASSYMSTQYF. The CDR3 DNA reads TGTGCCAGCAGTTATATGAGCACTCAGTACTTC.

CDR3 bases: TGCGCCAGCAGCTTGGTGGCGGGAGTCACAGATACGCAGTATTTT. Amino acids: CASSLVAGVTDTQYF. V and J are TRBV5-1 and TRBJ2-3, with 7 positions matching TRBD2. Germline CDR1 is SGHRS and CDR2 is YFSETQ. Germline trimming cut 0 bases from V and 2 bases from J; bases unmatched to any gene: 3. The CDR3 is made up of 15 amino acids.

This chain connects TRBV11-3 to TRBJ2-3; D is perhaps TRBD1 (6 bases). Trimming left V 5 bases short and J 2 bases short, with 11 bases between. Germline V CDR1 and CDR2: SGHNT, YENEEA. The CDR3 is 14 amino acids. In DNA, the CDR3 is TGTGCCAGCAGCCTGGGACAAACCACAGATACGCAGTATTTT. Translation gives CASSLGQTTDTQYF.

The gene calls are TRBV10-3 and TRBJ2-7; 11 bases fit TRBD1. The CDR3 length is 13 residues. Germline V gene data show CDR1 as ENHRY and CDR2 as SYGVKD. Germline trimming cut 5 bases from V and 6 bases from J; bases unmatched to any gene: 3. The CDR3 region is CAISRTGGAEQYF. The DNA of the CDR3 is TGTGCCATCAGTAGGACAGGGGGCGCCGAGCAGTACTTC.

The rearrangement links TRBV5-1 to TRBJ1-4, with a possible D match to TRBD1 (5 bases). Germline-derived CDR1 and CDR2 are SGHRS and YFSETQ. Trimming stripped 5 bases from V and 6 bases from J, with 8 bases between. CDR3 length: 12 amino acids. The chain's CDR3 is CASRRGDEKLFF. The CDR3 DNA sequence: TGCGCCAGCAGGAGGGGCGATGAAAAACTGTTTTTT.

The gene calls are TRBV27 and TRBJ2-7, with D maybe TRBD1 (5 bases). In germline, CDR1 is MNHEY, CDR2 SMNVEV (reference sequence). The V and J ends lost 10 bases and 5 bases respectively, with 21 bases between them. This CDR3 contains 14 residues. Here the CDR3 reads CATRPAGPTNEQYF. CDR3 bases: TGTGCCACCAGACCGGCAGGGCCCACGAACGAGCAGTACTTC.

The chain has TRBV7-9 and TRBJ2-3, with 13 bases identical to TRBD2. The CDR3 spans 16 residues. Losses at the gene ends were 4 bases for V and 5 bases for J; bases not matched to a gene: 6. From germline, CDR1 is SEHNR and CDR2 FQNEAQ (reference sequence). CDR3 amino acids: CASSSGTSGAGDTQYF. CDR3 sequence (DNA): TGTGCCAGCAGCTCCGGGACTAGCGGGGCTGGAGATACGCAGTATTTT.

The chain carries TRBV6-1 and TRBJ1-1; a possible D gene is TRBD1 (5 bases). Trimming took 6 bases from V and 1 from J, leaving 15 bases between them. The CDR3 has 15 amino acids. Germline-derived CDR1 and CDR2 are MNHNS and SASEGT. The CDR3 reads CASRAGTSGNTEAFF. The DNA for the CDR3 is TGTGCCAGCAGAGCCGGGACCTCTGGGAACACTGAAGCTTTCTTT.

This chain uses TRBV29-1 with TRBJ1-1, with TRBD1 identical over 9 bases. Germline-derived CDR1 and CDR2 are SQVTM and ANQGSEA. Trimming took 6 bases from V and 3 from J; bases not matched to a gene: 5. The CDR3 length is 13 residues. CDR3 in DNA: TGCAGCGTCACGACAGGGGGAGACACTGAAGCTTTCTTT. Its protein is CSVTTGGDTEAFF.

The CDR3 loop reads CASSAAGGQEQFF. The CDR3 DNA sequence: TGTGCCAGCAGCGCGGCGGGAGGGCAGGAGCAGTTCTTC. The rearrangement links TRBV11-3 to TRBJ2-1; 9 bases are a match to TRBD2. The CDR3 runs 13 residues. V gave up 5 bases and J gave up 10 bases; unmatched junction bases: 6. Germline V gives CDR1 SGHNT, CDR2 YENEEA.

The chain has TRBV19 and TRBJ2-2; D is uncertain. This CDR3 has 15 amino acids. CDR1 LNHDA and CDR2 SQIVND come from the germline V gene (reference sequence). V lost 7 bases, J lost 0 bases, and 12 bases lay in between. CDR3 bases: TGTGCCAGTAACATGGGTTCCGCGAACACCGGGGAGCTGTTTTTT. It encodes CASNMGSANTGELFF.